This T cell receptor beta chain appears in the sequencing data of a study of blood T cell repertoires in COVID-19. Across the study: PBMCs, B-cell-depleted T cells, or T cells provided the cDNA or gDNA that made up the material.

Per germline, CDR1 SGHTA and CDR2 FQGNSA. The CDR3 loop spans 14 amino acids. Trimming at V came to 5 bases and at J to 9 bases, leaving 5 bases not matched to a gene. In the study's own analysis: For nucleated cells, counts were estimated from reference gene primer amplification. Profiling relied on immunoSEQ multiplex PCR, and the TCRdb table lists in-frame clones only, not all of them. V, J and clone size derive from that table, while D and trimming were established from the DNA sequence. The data show 200,000 or so clones, roughly 80% seen once. Sequencing used peripheral blood. V usage is TRBV7-2 and J usage is TRBJ1-6; TRBD1 aligns across 9 bases. The clonotype originates from a woman in her thirties with acute or convalescent COVID-19. CDR3 nucleotide sequence: TGTGCCAGCAGCCCGGGACAGGGAGGTTCACCCCTCCACTTT. As protein: CASSPGQGGSPLHF.